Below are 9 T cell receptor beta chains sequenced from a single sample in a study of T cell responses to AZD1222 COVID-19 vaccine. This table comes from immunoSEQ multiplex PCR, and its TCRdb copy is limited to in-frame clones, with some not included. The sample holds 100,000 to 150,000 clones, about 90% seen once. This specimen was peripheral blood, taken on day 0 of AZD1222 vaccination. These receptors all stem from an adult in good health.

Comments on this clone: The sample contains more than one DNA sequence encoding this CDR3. CDR3 sequence: CASSISGNTIYF. CDR3 DNA sequence: TGTGCCAGTAGTATCTCTGGAAACACCATATATTTT. This chain uses TRBV19 with TRBJ1-3; D unclear. Trimming shortened V by 3 bases and J by 0 bases, and 0 bases separated the two germline ends. The CDR3 is made up of 12 amino acids. Germline V gene sequence: CDR1 LNHDA, CDR2 SQIVND (reference sequence).

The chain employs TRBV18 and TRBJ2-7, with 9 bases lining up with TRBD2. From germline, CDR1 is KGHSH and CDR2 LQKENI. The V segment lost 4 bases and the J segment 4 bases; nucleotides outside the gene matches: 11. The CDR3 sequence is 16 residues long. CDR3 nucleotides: TGTGCCAGCTCACAAGAGTTAGCGGGAGCGAGGTACGAGCAGTACTTC. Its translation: CASSQELAGARYEQYF. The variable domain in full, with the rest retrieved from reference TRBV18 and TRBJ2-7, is NAGVMQNPRHLVRRRGQEARLRCSPMKGHSHVYWYRQLPEEGLKFMVYLQKENIIDESGMPKERFSAEFPKEGPSILRIQQVVRGDSAAYFCASSQELAGARYEQYFGPGTRLTVT.

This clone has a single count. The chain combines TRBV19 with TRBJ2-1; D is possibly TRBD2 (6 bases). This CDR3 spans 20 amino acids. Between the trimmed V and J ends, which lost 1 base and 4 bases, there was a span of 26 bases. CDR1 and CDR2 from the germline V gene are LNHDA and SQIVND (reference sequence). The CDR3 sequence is CASSIGAGTFSSNRYNEQFF. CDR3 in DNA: TGTGCCAGTAGTATAGGTGCCGGGACTTTCTCTTCGAACAGATACAATGAGCAGTTCTTC. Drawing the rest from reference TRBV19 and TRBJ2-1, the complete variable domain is DGGITQSPKYLFRKEGQNVTLSCEQNLNHDAMYWYRQDPGQGLRLIYYSQIVNDFQKGDIAEGYSVSREKKESFPLTVTSAQKNPTAFYLCASSIGAGTFSSNRYNEQFFGPGTRLTVL.

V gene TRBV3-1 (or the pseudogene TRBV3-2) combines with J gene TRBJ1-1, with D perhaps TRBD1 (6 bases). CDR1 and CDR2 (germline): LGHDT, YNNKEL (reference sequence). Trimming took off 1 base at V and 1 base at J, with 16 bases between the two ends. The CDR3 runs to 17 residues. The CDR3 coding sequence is TGTGCCAGCAGCCAAGGGGCAGGACAGACTAGGAACACTGAAGCTTTCTTT. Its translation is CASSQGAGQTRNTEAFF.

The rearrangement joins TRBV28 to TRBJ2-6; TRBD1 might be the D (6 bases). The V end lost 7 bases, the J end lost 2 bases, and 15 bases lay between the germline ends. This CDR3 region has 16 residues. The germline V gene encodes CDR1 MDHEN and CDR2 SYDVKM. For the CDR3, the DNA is TGTGCCAGCATGAGGACAGTCGCGCCTGGGGCCAACGTCCTGACTTTC. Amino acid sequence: CASMRTVAPGANVLTF.

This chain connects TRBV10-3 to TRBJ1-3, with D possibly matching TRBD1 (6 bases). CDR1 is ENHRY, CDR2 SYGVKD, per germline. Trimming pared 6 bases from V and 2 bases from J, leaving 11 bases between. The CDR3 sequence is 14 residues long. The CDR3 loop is CAISPGTPGNTIYF. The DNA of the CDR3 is TGTGCCATCAGCCCCGGGACACCTGGAAACACCATATATTTT.

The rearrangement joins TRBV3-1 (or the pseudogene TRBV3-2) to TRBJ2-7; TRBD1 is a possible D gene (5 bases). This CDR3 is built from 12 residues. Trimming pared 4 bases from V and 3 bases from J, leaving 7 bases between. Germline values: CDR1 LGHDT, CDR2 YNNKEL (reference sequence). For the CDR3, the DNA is TGTGCCAGCAGCCGGCAGGGCTACGAGCAGTACTTC. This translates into CASSRQGYEQYF.

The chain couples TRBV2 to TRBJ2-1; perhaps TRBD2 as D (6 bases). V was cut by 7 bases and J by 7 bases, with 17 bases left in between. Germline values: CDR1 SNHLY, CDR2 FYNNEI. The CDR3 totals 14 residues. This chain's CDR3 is CASTEGLPGNEQFF. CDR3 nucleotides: TGTGCCAGCACCGAGGGACTCCCCGGGAATGAGCAGTTCTTC.

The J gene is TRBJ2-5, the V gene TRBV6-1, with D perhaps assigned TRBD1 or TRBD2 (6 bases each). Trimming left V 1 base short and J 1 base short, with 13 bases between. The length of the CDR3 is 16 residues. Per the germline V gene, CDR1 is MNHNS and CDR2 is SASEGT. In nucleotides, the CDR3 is TGTGCCAGCAGTGAAGAATTAAGGGGGGCCCAAGAGACCCAGTACTTC. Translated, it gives CASSEELRGAQETQYF.